The rows below give T cell receptor beta chains drawn from one sample of a study of cytomegalovirus exposure and HLA in healthy donors. TCRdb's table, derived via immunoSEQ multiplex PCR, lists solely in-frame clones and lacks some. This sample yields about 170,000 clones, of which roughly 80% are seen a single time; 3.1% belongs to the top ten. Input material: PBMCs. The receptors originated from a female donor in good health and CMV-seronegative. Both conserved end residues are part of each CDR3. D genes are given only for firm matches. A clone size is listed for some rows: how often the clone was seen (once, few, many), or a class if it is expanded.

cdr3_nt,cdr3_aa,d_call,j_call,v_call,clone_size
TGTGCCAGCAGTCCGAGCGGGAGGCGGTCTGAGCAGTTCTTC,CASSPSGRRSEQFF,TRBD2,TRBJ2-1,TRBV27,NA
TGTGCCAGCAGTTTAAGCGGGGGGACCTACAATGAGCAGTTCTTC,CASSLSGGTYNEQFF,TRBD2,TRBJ2-1,TRBV7-9,once
TGTGCCAGCAGCATCGGGACTAGCGGGTCCAATGAGCAGTTCTTC,CASSIGTSGSNEQFF,TRBD2,TRBJ2-1,TRBV13,NA
TGTGCCAGCATTCAGGGGGATTTTGAAAAACTGTTTTTT,CASIQGDFEKLFF,TRBD1,TRBJ1-4,TRBV5-5,NA
TGTGCCAGCAGCCTCGAACAGGGGCAACATGGCTACACCTTC,CASSLEQGQHGYTF,TRBD1,TRBJ1-2,TRBV5-4,NA
TGTGCCAGCAGCCAAGGACAGGGTTGGTATGGCTACACCTTC,CASSQGQGWYGYTF,TRBD1,TRBJ1-2,TRBV14,once
TGTGCCAGCAATGGAGGGGTAACCTATGGCTACACCTTC,CASNGGVTYGYTF,NA,TRBJ1-2,TRBV7-9,NA
TGTGCCAGCAGCGTAGGGGGGGGGAATGAGCAGTTCTTC,CASSVGGGNEQFF,TRBD2,TRBJ2-1,TRBV9,NA
TGTGCCAGTAGTATAGGGGCGCTAGCGGGAGGGAGATACAATGAGCAGTTCTTC,CASSIGALAGGRYNEQFF,TRBD2,TRBJ2-1,TRBV19,once
TGTGCCAGCAGTTACTCTGCCGACATCTATGGCTACACCTTC,CASSYSADIYGYTF,NA,TRBJ1-2,TRBV6-5,NA
TGTGCCAGCAGCCACGGACAGGCTGAAGCTTTCTTT,CASSHGQAEAFF,TRBD1,TRBJ1-1,TRBV7-9,NA
TGTGCCAGCATTTATGACAGGGGGCGCGGCGAGCAGTACTTC,CASIYDRGRGEQYF,TRBD1,TRBJ2-7,TRBV6-1,NA
TGTGCCAGCAGTTTACAGGGGGCGTTTTACGAGCAGTACTTC,CASSLQGAFYEQYF,TRBD1,TRBJ2-7,TRBV27,NA
TGCGCCAGCAGCCCGACGACCGACAGGGGAACAGATACGCAGTATTTT,CASSPTTDRGTDTQYF,TRBD1,TRBJ2-3,TRBV5-1,NA
TGTGCCAGCAGTCGACAGGGTCGAGGTGAAAAACTGTTTTTT,CASSRQGRGEKLFF,TRBD1,TRBJ1-4,TRBV6-6,few
TGTGCCAGCAGTTTAACCGGACAGGGGGCCTATGGCTACACCTTC,CASSLTGQGAYGYTF,TRBD1,TRBJ1-2,TRBV27,few
TGTGCCAGCAGCGAAACAGGGTATCATCAGCCCCAGCATTTT,CASSETGYHQPQHF,NA,TRBJ1-5,TRBV9,once
TGCGCCAGCAGCTTGGGACTAGCGGGAGTGAACAATGAGCAGTTCTTC,CASSLGLAGVNNEQFF,TRBD2,TRBJ2-1,TRBV5-1,NA
TGTGCCAGCAGCTCGGGACTAGCTTTCAATGAGCAGTTCTTC,CASSSGLAFNEQFF,TRBD2,TRBJ2-1,TRBV7-3,NA
TGTGCCAGCTCACCCCAGAGCGGGAGTGGCACAGATACGCAGTATTTT,CASSPQSGSGTDTQYF,TRBD2,TRBJ2-3,TRBV18,NA
TGTGCCAGCAGCCCCCTCGGAGGCGGGACTGAAGCTTTCTTT,CASSPLGGGTEAFF,NA,TRBJ1-1,TRBV7-9,few
TGTGCCAGCAGTCGGGACAGGGCCACAGATACGCAGTATTTT,CASSRDRATDTQYF,TRBD1,TRBJ2-3,TRBV28,NA
TGTGCCACCAGTCCGGACAGGGGATCGGGTCAGCCCCAGCATTTT,CATSPDRGSGQPQHF,TRBD1,TRBJ1-5,TRBV15,few
TGTGCCAGTAGTGCCCGGGACAGTTCGAACACTGAAGCTTTCTTT,CASSARDSSNTEAFF,TRBD1,TRBJ1-1,TRBV19,NA
TGTGCCAGCAGCTTAGATTACCTAGCTTGTGACACTTACGAGCAGTACTTC,CASSLDYLACDTYEQYF,NA,TRBJ2-7,TRBV11-3,NA
TGTGCCAGCAGCCAGGGGGGCACCGCTTATAGCAATCAGCCCCAGCATTTT,CASSQGGTAYSNQPQHF,TRBD1,TRBJ1-5,TRBV7-9,NA
TGTGCCAGCAGCTTAGTGGGCACCCTGAACACTGAAGCTTTCTTT,CASSLVGTLNTEAFF,NA,TRBJ1-1,TRBV11-3,NA
TGTGCCAGCAGTGAACGGGAGGGAGAGACCCAGTACTTC,CASSEREGETQYF,TRBD2,TRBJ2-5,TRBV6-4,NA
TGTGCCAGTAGTATTTGGGGGGAGGACACTGAAGCTTTCTTT,CASSIWGEDTEAFF,NA,TRBJ1-1,TRBV19,NA
TGTGCCAGCAGCCAAGATAGGGACTACGGCAGGGGAGGAAACACCATATATTTT,CASSQDRDYGRGGNTIYF,NA,TRBJ1-3,TRBV4-2,NA
TGCGCCAGCAGTCCCTTTAGCGGGTCCTACAATGAGCAGTTCTTC,CASSPFSGSYNEQFF,TRBD2,TRBJ2-1,TRBV10-1,NA
TGTGCCAGCAGTACACAAGGACAAACTGGGGCCAACGTCCTGACTTTC,CASSTQGQTGANVLTF,NA,TRBJ2-6,TRBV27,NA
TGTGCCAGCAGCGCGACAGGGGCTGGAAACACCATATATTTT,CASSATGAGNTIYF,TRBD1,TRBJ1-3,TRBV9,few
TGTGCCAGCAGCGTAGTAGGACTAGCGGGAGCCAAAGATACGCAGTATTTT,CASSVVGLAGAKDTQYF,TRBD2,TRBJ2-3,TRBV9,NA
TGCAGCGTTGCGGGGACAATCCCCAGCACTGAAGCTTTCTTT,CSVAGTIPSTEAFF,NA,TRBJ1-1,TRBV29-1,NA
TGTGCCAGCAGTTTAAAACAGGGATGGAACACTGAAGCTTTCTTT,CASSLKQGWNTEAFF,NA,TRBJ1-1,TRBV28,once
TGTGCCAGCAGCTTGGGGACAGGGATAGAAGAGACCCAGTACTTC,CASSLGTGIEETQYF,TRBD1,TRBJ2-5,TRBV5-8,NA
TGTGCCATCAGTGAGTCGGCGGGTGAAAAACTGTTTTTT,CAISESAGEKLFF,NA,TRBJ1-4,TRBV10-3,few
TGTGCCAGCAGCTTGGATCGGGGGATGAACACTGAAGCTTTCTTT,CASSLDRGMNTEAFF,NA,TRBJ1-1,TRBV5-5,NA
TGTGCCAGCAGTTTCCGCCAGACAGGGGAAACCGGGGAGCTGTTTTTT,CASSFRQTGETGELFF,TRBD1,TRBJ2-2,TRBV27,NA
TGTGCCAGCAGCTTAGGGACAGGGGGCCATCAGCCCCAGCATTTT,CASSLGTGGHQPQHF,TRBD1,TRBJ1-5,TRBV7-9,NA
TGTGCCAGCAGCCCGGATGGGACTCCAACTAATGAAAAACTGTTTTTT,CASSPDGTPTNEKLFF,NA,TRBJ1-4,TRBV7-2,NA
TGTGCCAGCAGTTTGGGGGCCATAACGCCCCTCCACTTT,CASSLGAITPLHF,NA,TRBJ1-6,TRBV28,NA
TGTGCCAGTAGTATAGTTGGTAGCGGGCGCTACAATGAGCAGTTCTTC,CASSIVGSGRYNEQFF,TRBD2,TRBJ2-1,TRBV19,NA
TGTGCCAGCAGCTTGGCCTGGACTAGCCGGGAGACCCAGTACTTC,CASSLAWTSRETQYF,TRBD2,TRBJ2-5,TRBV5-4,NA
TGTGCCAGCAGCACCGGACAGGGGAGTTACAATGAGCAGTTCTTC,CASSTGQGSYNEQFF,TRBD1,TRBJ2-1,TRBV27,NA
TGTGCCAGCGTCCTAGCGGGGGGGTGGGATACGCAGTATTTT,CASVLAGGWDTQYF,TRBD2,TRBJ2-3,TRBV7-2,NA
TGTGCCAGCAGCTTTAGCGGCAGGGTAGAGACCCAGTACTTC,CASSFSGRVETQYF,NA,TRBJ2-5,TRBV7-2,NA
TGTGCCAGCAGTTTATCGGCTAGCGGGGGGCTATACACCGGGGAGCTGTTTTTT,CASSLSASGGLYTGELFF,TRBD2,TRBJ2-2,TRBV27,NA
TGCGCCAGCAGCTTGACAGGGGGCAACACTGAAGCTTTCTTT,CASSLTGGNTEAFF,TRBD1,TRBJ1-1,TRBV5-1,NA
TGTGCCAGCAGCGCAACAGGTTCCTACGAGCAGTACTTC,CASSATGSYEQYF,NA,TRBJ2-7,TRBV9,few
TGTGCCAGCATCCTCCCTGGGGGAGGGACAGATACGCAGTATTTT,CASILPGGGTDTQYF,TRBD2,TRBJ2-3,TRBV28,NA
TGTGCCAGCAGCTTTCGGTCGGGGTCTAGTCAACCCAATGAGCAGTTCTTC,CASSFRSGSSQPNEQFF,NA,TRBJ2-1,TRBV5-6,once
TGTGCCTGGAGTGTAGTGCAGGGGTATGGCTACACCTTC,CAWSVVQGYGYTF,NA,TRBJ1-2,TRBV30,NA